Shown below are 21 T cell receptor beta chains from a single sample sequenced in a study of metastatic and nonmetastatic thyroid tumors. Among the patients, none had received any treatment before thyroid surgery. TCRdb re-analyzed the PCR reads through MiXCR. This sample yields over 25,000 clones, of which approximately 7.4% are seen a single time; roughly two fifths belongs to the top ten. The sample taken for sequencing was blood. The receptors originated from a female donor with papillary thyroid cancer or a benign thyroid nodule (not recorded which). Some clones in this sample may be carry-over from other donors' samples.

In this sample, this clone turned up many times. The rearrangement joins TRBV6-4 to TRBJ2-6, with D unclear. This CDR3 spans 15 amino acids. V lost 8 bases to trimming and J lost 0 bases, with 11 bases between them. Germline V gene data show CDR1 as MRHNA and CDR2 as SNTAGT. The CDR3 loop reads CASSIDNSGANVLTF. In DNA form, the CDR3 reads TGTGCCAGCTCAATCGACAACTCTGGGGCCAACGTCCTGACTTTC.

This clone was seen at least ten times. This CDR3 reads CASSLGQGAGYTF. As DNA, the CDR3 is TGTGCCAGCAGTTTAGGACAGGGAGCTGGCTACACCTTC. V gene TRBV28 combines with J gene TRBJ1-2; TRBD1 matches at 8 bases. The CDR3 runs to 13 residues. In germline, CDR1 is MDHEN, CDR2 SYDVKM. Trimming cost V 2 bases and J 7 bases; bases outside gene matches: 3.

Within the sample, this clone is medium-sized. V usage is TRBV5-1 and J usage is TRBJ1-5, with D perhaps matching TRBD1 (5 bases). The CDR3 loop spans 15 amino acids. Trimming removed 4 bases at V and 4 bases at J, with 15 bases between. CDR1 SGHRS and CDR2 YFSETQ come from the germline V gene. CDR3: CASSPDGATNQPQHF. The CDR3 nucleotides read TGCGCCAGCAGCCCCGACGGGGCAACTAATCAGCCCCAGCATTTT.

This clone was seen repeatedly, ten times or more. V is TRBV7-8 and J is TRBJ2-3; no clear D. Trimming shortened V by 3 bases and J by 1 base, and 8 bases separated the two germline ends. Germline-derived CDR1 and CDR2 are SGHVS and FQNEAQ. The CDR3 covers 14 residues. The CDR3 region is CASSLGLGTDTQYF. The CDR3, as DNA: TGTGCCAGCAGCTTGGGCCTGGGCACAGATACGCAGTATTTT.

For the CDR3, the DNA is TGTGCCAGCAGTTCAAGTAGCGGGGAAGAGACCCAGTACTTC. Translated: CASSSSSGEETQYF. J is TRBJ2-5 and V is TRBV6-2 or TRBV6-3; 8 bases are shared with TRBD2. J gave up 3 bases and V 4 bases, and 4 bases lay outside the gene matches. CDR3 length equals 14 residues. Germline V gene lookup returns CDR1 MNHEY and CDR2 SVGEGT.

This clone was observed many times. The chain is built from TRBV7-8 and TRBJ2-3; D is unclear. The germline CDR1 and CDR2 sequences are SGHVS and FQNEAQ. The germline V and J ends were trimmed by 5 bases and 0 bases, with 12 bases remaining between them. The CDR3 sequence is 15 residues long. The CDR3 is CASSPRDTSTDTQYF. CDR3 nucleotides: TGTGCCAGCAGCCCCAGAGACACGAGCACAGATACGCAGTATTTT.

This clone was counted at least ten times. The chain combines TRBV28 with TRBJ2-7, with D possibly being TRBD2 (6 bases). This CDR3 has 15 residues. Germline CDR1 MDHEN, CDR2 SYDVKM. Trimming took off 3 bases at V and 2 bases at J, with 14 bases between the two ends. In DNA, the CDR3 is TGTGCCAGCAGTTTTCTAACGGGGGACCCCTACGAGCAGTACTTC. The encoded protein is CASSFLTGDPYEQYF.

This clone was seen many times. The J gene is TRBJ2-7, the V gene TRBV28, with 8 positions matching TRBD1. J gave up 7 bases and V 3 bases, and 8 bases lay outside the gene matches. The CDR3 has 14 residues. Germline V lookup: CDR1 MDHEN, CDR2 SYDVKM. CDR3 nucleotide sequence: TGTGCCAGCAGTTTTGGGGACAGGCTGCGAGAGCAGTACTTC. Amino acid sequence: CASSFGDRLREQYF. Complete variable domain (other parts from reference TRBV28 and TRBJ2-7): DVKVTQSSRYLVKRTGEKVFLECVQDMDHENMFWYRQDPGLGLRLIYFSYDVKMKEKGDIPEGYSVSREKKERFSLILESASTNQTSMYLCASSFGDRLREQYFGPGTRLTVT.

In this sample, this clone turned up a few times. This rearrangement joins TRBV10-1 to TRBJ2-7, with unresolved D. From germline, CDR1 is WNHNN and CDR2 SYGVQD (reference sequence). The CDR3 is 13 residues long. The V end was cut by 6 bases, the J end by 6 bases, with 15 bases between. The CDR3 coding sequence is TGCGCCAGCAGCCCTAACCCCGGAATCGAGCAGTACTTC. The encoded protein is CASSPNPGIEQYF.

There are a few counts of this clone. The chain has TRBV27 and TRBJ2-7; D is uncertain. The length of the CDR3 is 13 residues. Trimming cost V 3 bases and J 0 bases, with 6 bases left between them. The germline V gene encodes CDR1 MNHEY and CDR2 SMNVEV (reference sequence). The CDR3 spells CASSFVGSYEQYF. DNA of the CDR3: TGTGCCAGCAGTTTTGTCGGCTCCTACGAGCAGTACTTC.

This clone occurred many times. The chain uses TRBV11-2 and TRBJ2-5, with a possible D match to TRBD2 (5 bases). V lost 1 base and J lost 0, with 9 bases in between. The CDR3 loop spans 15 amino acids. Germline V gene sequence: CDR1 SGHAT, CDR2 FQNNGV. CDR3 coding DNA: TGTGCCAGCAGCTTAGGCTCAGCGGACCAAGAGACCCAGTACTTC. This translates into CASSLGSADQETQYF.

This clone appeared many times. This chain joins TRBV6-1 and TRBJ2-7, with 10 bases aligning to TRBD2. J lost 4 bases, V lost 4 bases, and 10 bases had no gene match. This CDR3 has 16 residues. Germline values: CDR1 MNHNS, CDR2 SASEGT. CDR3 nucleotide sequence: TGTGCCAGCAGTGGGTCTAGCGGGGGAGCAGCATACGAGCAGTACTTC. Translated, it gives CASSGSSGGAAYEQYF.

This clone was seen at least ten times. This rearrangement joins TRBV7-9 to TRBJ2-2; the D gene is possibly TRBD2 (6 bases). Germline V CDR1 and CDR2: SEHNR, FQNEAQ (reference sequence). With 5 bases removed from V and 1 base from J, the gap between germline ends came to 11 bases. This CDR3 contains 15 residues. The CDR3 DNA reads TGTGCCAGCAGCGACGGGACTTGGAACACCGGGGAGCTGTTTTTT. It codes for CASSDGTWNTGELFF.

A remark on this clone: In the same sample, other DNA sequences code for this CDR3. V gene TRBV5-1 combines with J gene TRBJ2-7; 8 bases match TRBD1. V shed 3 bases and J 7 bases; nucleotides not matched to a gene: 9. The CDR3 runs 14 residues. Per the germline V gene, CDR1 is SGHRS and CDR2 is YFSETQ. In DNA form, the CDR3 reads TGCGCCAGCAGCTACGGGACAGGTACGAGAGAGCAGTACTTC. Amino acid sequence: CASSYGTGTREQYF.

For this clone: One junction end disagrees with the germline gene, perhaps due to a read error. The chain has TRBV5-1 and TRBJ2-5; 12 bases match TRBD2. CDR3 length: 16 amino acids. Germline values: CDR1 SGHRS, CDR2 YFSETQ. The CDR3 is CASTLGTSGRRETQYF. CDR3 sequence (DNA): TGCGCCAGCACCTTGGGCACTAGCGGGAGGCGGGAGACCCAGTACTTC.

The sample holds many counts of this clone. V gene TRBV11-2 combines with J gene TRBJ1-1; TRBD1 agrees at 8 bases. Per the germline V gene, CDR1 is SGHAT and CDR2 is FQNNGV. The CDR3 is 16 amino acids. The V and J ends lost 5 bases and 0 bases, in that order; junction bases with no gene match: 8. The CDR3 region has the DNA TGTGCCAGCAGCCCGCGGGACAGGAGAATGAACACTGAAGCTTTCTTT. Encoded protein: CASSPRDRRMNTEAFF.

This clone was counted at least ten times. V usage is TRBV3-1 and J usage is TRBJ2-1; no firm D call. CDR1 and CDR2 (germline): LGHDT, YNNKEL (reference sequence). The CDR3 contains 12 residues. V was clipped by 0 bases and J by 10 bases, with 7 bases between them. CDR3 sequence: CASSQDSYEQFF. CDR3 bases: TGTGCCAGCAGCCAAGATTCGTACGAGCAGTTCTTC.

This clone was recorded many times. This chain connects TRBV18 to TRBJ1-5; 8 bases fit TRBD1. Germline V gene sequence: CDR1 KGHSH, CDR2 LQKENI. The CDR3 totals 15 residues. V lost 6 bases, J lost 2 bases, and 6 bases stayed unmatched. The CDR3 spells CASSPDRGRNQPQHF. The CDR3 nucleotides are TGTGCCAGCTCCCCCGACAGGGGTCGCAATCAGCCCCAGCATTTT.

This clone was seen at least ten times. The chain links TRBV14 to TRBJ2-2, with D perhaps matching TRBD1 (6 bases). Germline values: CDR1 SGHDN, CDR2 FVKESK. The CDR3 is made up of 14 amino acids. The germline V and J ends were trimmed by 5 bases and 6 bases, with 13 bases remaining between them. DNA of the CDR3: TGTGCCAGCAGCTTTCAGGGGCCTCCCGGGGAGCTGTTTTTT. Translating gives CASSFQGPPGELFF.

In its sample, this clone was seen many times. The chain joins TRBV19 to TRBJ2-1, with a possible D match to TRBD1 (6 bases). Germline lookup yields CDR1 LNHDA and CDR2 SQIVND (reference sequence). The ends were cut back, 0 bases at V and 5 bases at J, with 14 bases in the middle. The CDR3 contains 16 residues. The CDR3 DNA is TGTGCCAGTAGTATAGATCATGGGACACAAAACAATGAGCAGTTCTTC. Amino acids: CASSIDHGTQNNEQFF.

This clone was detected many times. CDR3 loop: CASSEDRQGDQPQHF. The CDR3 region has the DNA TGTGCCAGCAGTGAAGATAGACAGGGGGATCAGCCCCAGCATTTT. The chain uses TRBV2 and TRBJ1-5; 9 nucleotides align to TRBD1. CDR1 is SNHLY, CDR2 FYNNEI, per germline. V lost 1 base, J lost 5 bases, and 3 bases stayed unmatched. This CDR3 contains 15 residues. The entire variable domain, with the rest obtained from reference TRBV2 and TRBJ1-5, is as follows: EPEVTQTPSHQVTQMGQEVILRCVPISNHLYFYWYRQILGQKVEFLVSFYNNEISEKSEIFDDQFSVERPDGSNFTLKIRSTKLEDSAMYFCASSEDRQGDQPQHFGDGTRLSIL.